This TCR beta chain was profiled in a study of CD8 T cells in ankylosing spondylitis (dated by TCRdb to the late 2010s). With respect to the entire study: The study set out to find disease-linked TCR variants by profiling T cell receptor beta repertoires in ankylosing spondylitis patients and healthy donors. In total, the full study cohort was made up of about 99 healthy donors and 20 to 25 ankylosing spondylitis patients. Samples of peripheral blood were taken, and for ankylosing spondylitis patients, synovial fluid was collected as well. Study-level results and caveats: The disease-linked clones had a CD8+ phenotype and were found at relatively low frequencies in peripheral blood. The disease-linked clones were reported to be significantly enriched in matched synovial fluid samples from ankylosing spondylitis patients. Some of the motif variants had been reported before in the synovial fluid and blood of reactive arthritis patients, a finding that suggests common disease-initiation mechanisms. A TCR beta motif made up of several highly homologous amino acid variants appeared to be characteristic of blood from ankylosing spondylitis patients.

This clonotype was seen more than once but under ten times. Its antigen remains unidentified. Base quality data are lacking; no much larger clone is found one base away. The sequencer was an Illumina HiSeq 2500. Quantitative 5'-RACE with molecular barcodes was the method used to prepare the TCR beta libraries. Concerning the study's data processing: A new computational method based on a probabilistic model of VDJ rearrangement was used to identify disease-linked TCR variants. Using fastp trimming at Q25 and MiXCR clonotype assembly, TCRdb reanalyzed the public sequencing data and kept in-frame beta chains. Identical CDR3 protein sequences are pooled into one entry, listed with their most common genes and DNA. TCRdb's processing, not the authors' own work, is the source of the V and J calls. This sample comprises about 400,000 distinct CDR3 sequences, more than 20% of them detected only once. The ten largest make up approximately 16% of the sample.

V loses 5 bases of germline sequence and J loses 0 bases, and the interval between the two ends is 11 bases. The germline V gene (reference sequence) specifies LGHDT as CDR1 and YNNKEL as CDR2. The CDR3 has 14 amino acids, counting the end cysteine and phenylalanine. Left in the record is the CDR3 DNA by itself, 42 bases read in frame from the first base. Material for sequencing was blood, either unsorted or a sorted T cell fraction (not recorded which). This sequence originates from a male donor with ankylosing spondylitis. The chain employs TRBV3-1 and TRBJ2-7; TRBD2 is a possible D gene, resting on 6 matching bases. The CDR3 region: CASSKLADSYEQYF. In nucleotide form, the sequence is TGTGCCAGCAGCAAACTAGCAGACTCCTACGAGCAGTACTTC.